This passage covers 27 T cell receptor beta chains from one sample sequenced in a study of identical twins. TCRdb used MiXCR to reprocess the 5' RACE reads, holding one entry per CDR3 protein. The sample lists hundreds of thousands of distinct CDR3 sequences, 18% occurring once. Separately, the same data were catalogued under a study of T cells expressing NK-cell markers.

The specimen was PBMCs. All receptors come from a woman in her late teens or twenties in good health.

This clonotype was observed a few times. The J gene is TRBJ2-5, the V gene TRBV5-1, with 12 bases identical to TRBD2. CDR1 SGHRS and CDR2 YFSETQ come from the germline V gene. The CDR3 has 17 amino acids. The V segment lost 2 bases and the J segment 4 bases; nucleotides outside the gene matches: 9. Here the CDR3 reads CASSFGRTSGIPETQYF. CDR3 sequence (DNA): TGCGCCAGCAGCTTTGGCCGGACTAGCGGGATTCCAGAGACCCAGTACTTC.

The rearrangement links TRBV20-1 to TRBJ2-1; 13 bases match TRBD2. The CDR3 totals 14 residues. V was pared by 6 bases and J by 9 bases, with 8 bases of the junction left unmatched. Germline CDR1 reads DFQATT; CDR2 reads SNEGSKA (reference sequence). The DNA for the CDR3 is TGCAGTGCAACGACTAGCGGGAGGACCGGTGAGCAGTTCTTC. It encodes CSATTSGRTGEQFF.

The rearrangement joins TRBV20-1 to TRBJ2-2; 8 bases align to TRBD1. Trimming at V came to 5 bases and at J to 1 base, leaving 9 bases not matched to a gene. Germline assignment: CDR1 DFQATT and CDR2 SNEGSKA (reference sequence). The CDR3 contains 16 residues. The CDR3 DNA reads TGCAGTGCTCAGAAAATCACAGGGGGGAACACCGGGGAGCTGTTTTTT. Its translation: CSAQKITGGNTGELFF.

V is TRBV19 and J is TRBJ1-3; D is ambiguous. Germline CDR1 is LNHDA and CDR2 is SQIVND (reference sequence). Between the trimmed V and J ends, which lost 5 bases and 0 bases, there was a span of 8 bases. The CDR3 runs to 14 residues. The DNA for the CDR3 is TGTGCCAGTAGTCCCACAATCTCTGGAAACACCATATATTTT. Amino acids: CASSPTISGNTIYF. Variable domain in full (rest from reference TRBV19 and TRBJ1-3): DGGITQSPKYLFRKEGQNVTLSCEQNLNHDAMYWYRQDPGQGLRLIYYSQIVNDFQKGDIAEGYSVSREKKESFPLTVTSAQKNPTAFYLCASSPTISGNTIYFGEGSWLTVV.

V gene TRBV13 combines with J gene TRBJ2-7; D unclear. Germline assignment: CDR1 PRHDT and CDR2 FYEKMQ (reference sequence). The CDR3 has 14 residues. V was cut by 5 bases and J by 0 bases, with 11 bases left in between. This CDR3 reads CASSPMGNSYEQYF. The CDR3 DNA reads TGTGCCAGCAGCCCTATGGGGAACTCCTACGAGCAGTACTTC.

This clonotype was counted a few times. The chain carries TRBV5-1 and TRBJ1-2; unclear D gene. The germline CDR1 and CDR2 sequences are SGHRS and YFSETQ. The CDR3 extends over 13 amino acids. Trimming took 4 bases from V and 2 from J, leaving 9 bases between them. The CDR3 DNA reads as TGCGCCAGCAGCCAATACATAAACTATGGCTACACCTTC. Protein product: CASSQYINYGYTF. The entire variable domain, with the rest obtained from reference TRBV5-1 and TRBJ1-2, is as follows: KAGVTQTPRYLIKTRGQQVTLSCSPISGHRSVSWYQQTPGQGLQFLFEYFSETQRNKGNFPGRFSGRQFSNSRSEMNVSTLELGDSALYLCASSQYINYGYTFGSGTRLTVV.

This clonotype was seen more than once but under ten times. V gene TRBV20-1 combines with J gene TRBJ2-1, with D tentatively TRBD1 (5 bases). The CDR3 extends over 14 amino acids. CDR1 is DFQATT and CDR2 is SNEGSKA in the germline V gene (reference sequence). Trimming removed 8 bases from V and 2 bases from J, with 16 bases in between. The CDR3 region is CSTQGSIPYNEQFF. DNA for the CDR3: TGCAGTACCCAGGGCTCAATTCCCTACAATGAGCAGTTCTTC.

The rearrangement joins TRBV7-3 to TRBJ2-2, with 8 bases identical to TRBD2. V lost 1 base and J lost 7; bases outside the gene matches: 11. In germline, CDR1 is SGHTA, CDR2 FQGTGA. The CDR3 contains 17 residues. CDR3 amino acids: CASSLNPSGGPRGELFF. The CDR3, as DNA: TGTGCCAGCAGCTTAAATCCCAGCGGGGGCCCCCGCGGGGAGCTGTTTTTT.

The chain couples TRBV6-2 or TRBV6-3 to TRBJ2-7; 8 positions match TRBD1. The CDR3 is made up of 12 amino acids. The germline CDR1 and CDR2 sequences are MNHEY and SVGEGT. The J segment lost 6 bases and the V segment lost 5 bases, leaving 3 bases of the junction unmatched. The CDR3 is CASSHDRGEQYF. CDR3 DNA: TGTGCCAGCAGTCACGACAGGGGCGAGCAGTACTTC.

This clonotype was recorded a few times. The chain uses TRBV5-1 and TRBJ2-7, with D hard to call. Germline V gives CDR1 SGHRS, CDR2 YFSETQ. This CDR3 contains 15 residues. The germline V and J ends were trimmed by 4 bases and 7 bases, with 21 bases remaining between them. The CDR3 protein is CASSPQVVGTDEQYF. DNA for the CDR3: TGCGCCAGCAGCCCCCAAGTCGTGGGTACCGATGAGCAGTACTTC. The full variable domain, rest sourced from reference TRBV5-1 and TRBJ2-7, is KAGVTQTPRYLIKTRGQQVTLSCSPISGHRSVSWYQQTPGQGLQFLFEYFSETQRNKGNFPGRFSGRQFSNSRSEMNVSTLELGDSALYLCASSPQVVGTDEQYFGPGTRLTVT.

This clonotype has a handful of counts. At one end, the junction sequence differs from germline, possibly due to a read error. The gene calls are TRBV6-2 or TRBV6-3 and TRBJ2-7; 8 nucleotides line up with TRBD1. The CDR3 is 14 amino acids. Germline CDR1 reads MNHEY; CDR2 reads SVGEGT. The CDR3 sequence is CASTLDRVSYQQYF. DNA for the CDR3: TGTGCCAGCACCCTGGACAGGGTTTCCTACCAGCAGTACTTC.

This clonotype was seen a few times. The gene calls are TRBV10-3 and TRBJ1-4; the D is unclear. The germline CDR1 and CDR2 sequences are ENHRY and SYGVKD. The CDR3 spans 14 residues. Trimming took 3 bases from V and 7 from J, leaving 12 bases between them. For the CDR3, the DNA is TGTGCCATCAGTGATGGCAGGCTAGGTGAAAAACTGTTTTTT. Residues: CAISDGRLGEKLFF.

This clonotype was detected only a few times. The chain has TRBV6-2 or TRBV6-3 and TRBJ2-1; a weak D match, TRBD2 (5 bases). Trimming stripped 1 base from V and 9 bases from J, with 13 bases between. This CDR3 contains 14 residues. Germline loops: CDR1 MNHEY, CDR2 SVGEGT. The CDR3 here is CASSYFRVGSEQFF. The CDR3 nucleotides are TGTGCCAGCAGTTACTTCCGGGTTGGGAGTGAGCAGTTCTTC.

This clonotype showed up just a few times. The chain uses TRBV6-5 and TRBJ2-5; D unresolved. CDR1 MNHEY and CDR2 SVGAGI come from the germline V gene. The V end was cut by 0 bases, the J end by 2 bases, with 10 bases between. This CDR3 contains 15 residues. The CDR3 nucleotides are TGTGCCAGCAGTTACTCGATCAGTCCTCAAGAGACCCAGTACTTC. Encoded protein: CASSYSISPQETQYF.

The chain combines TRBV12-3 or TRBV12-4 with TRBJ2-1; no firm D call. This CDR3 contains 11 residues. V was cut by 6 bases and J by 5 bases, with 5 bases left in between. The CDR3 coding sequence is TGTGCCAGCAGGCAGAACAATGAGCAGTTCTTC. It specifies CASRQNNEQFF.

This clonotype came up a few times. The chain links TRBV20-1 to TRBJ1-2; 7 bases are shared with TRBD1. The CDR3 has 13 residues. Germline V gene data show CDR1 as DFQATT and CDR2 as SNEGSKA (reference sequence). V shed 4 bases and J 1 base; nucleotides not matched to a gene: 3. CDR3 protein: CSAKWDSNYGYTF. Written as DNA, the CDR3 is TGCAGTGCTAAGTGGGACAGTAACTATGGCTACACCTTC.

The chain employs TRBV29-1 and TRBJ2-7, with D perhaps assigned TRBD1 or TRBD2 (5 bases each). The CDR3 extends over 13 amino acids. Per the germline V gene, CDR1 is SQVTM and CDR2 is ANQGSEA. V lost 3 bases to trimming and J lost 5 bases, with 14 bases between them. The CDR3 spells CSVEGPHGNEQYF. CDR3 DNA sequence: TGCAGCGTTGAGGGGCCCCACGGGAACGAGCAGTACTTC.

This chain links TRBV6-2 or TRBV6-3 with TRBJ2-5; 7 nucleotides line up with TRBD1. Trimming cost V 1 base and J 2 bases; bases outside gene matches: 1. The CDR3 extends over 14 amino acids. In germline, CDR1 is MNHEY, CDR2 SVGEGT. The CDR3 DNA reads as TGTGCCAGCAGTTACTTGGGACAGCAAGAGACCCAGTACTTC. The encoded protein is CASSYLGQQETQYF.

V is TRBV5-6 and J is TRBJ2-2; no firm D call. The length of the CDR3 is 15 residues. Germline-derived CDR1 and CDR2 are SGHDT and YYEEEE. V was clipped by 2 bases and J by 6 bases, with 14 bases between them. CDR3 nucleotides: TGTGCCAGCAGCTTCGTACAGCGCGCGGCCGGGGAGCTGTTTTTT. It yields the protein CASSFVQRAAGELFF.

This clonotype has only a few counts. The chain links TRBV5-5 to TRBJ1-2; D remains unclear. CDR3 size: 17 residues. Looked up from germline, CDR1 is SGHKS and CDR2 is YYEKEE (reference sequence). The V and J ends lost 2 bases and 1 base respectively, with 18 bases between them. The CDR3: CASSLGIVQTLNYGYTF. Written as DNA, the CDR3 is TGTGCCAGCAGCTTAGGAATCGTACAGACTCTTAACTATGGCTACACCTTC.

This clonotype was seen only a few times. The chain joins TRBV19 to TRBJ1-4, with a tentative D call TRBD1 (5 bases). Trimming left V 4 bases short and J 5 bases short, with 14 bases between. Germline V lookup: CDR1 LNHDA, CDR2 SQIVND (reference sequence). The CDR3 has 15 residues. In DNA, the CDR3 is TGTGCCAGTAGTAGACGGACATTGCGAAATGAAAAACTGTTTTTT. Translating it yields CASSRRTLRNEKLFF.

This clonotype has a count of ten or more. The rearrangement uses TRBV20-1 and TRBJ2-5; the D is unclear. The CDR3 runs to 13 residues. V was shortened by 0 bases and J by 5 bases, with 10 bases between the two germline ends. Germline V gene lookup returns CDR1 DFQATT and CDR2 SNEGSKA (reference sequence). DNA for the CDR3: TGCAGTGCTAGAGATAGTCCCGGGGAGACCCAGTACTTC. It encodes CSARDSPGETQYF.

CDR3 amino acids: CASSTFVRETEAFF. CDR3 in DNA: TGTGCCAGCAGCACCTTCGTCCGGGAAACTGAAGCTTTCTTT. This sequence joins TRBV11-3 and TRBJ1-1, with D unresolved. The CDR3 runs 14 residues. V dropped 5 bases and J dropped 5 bases, with 15 bases sitting between them. From germline, CDR1 is SGHNT and CDR2 YENEEA.

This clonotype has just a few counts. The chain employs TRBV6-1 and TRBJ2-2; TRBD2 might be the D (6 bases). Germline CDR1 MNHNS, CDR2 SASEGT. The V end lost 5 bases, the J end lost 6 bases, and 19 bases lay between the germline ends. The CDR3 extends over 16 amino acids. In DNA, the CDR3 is TGTGCCAGCAGTCGCAGGCGGGGTCCTCAGGCCGGGGAGCTGTTTTTT. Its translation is CASSRRRGPQAGELFF.

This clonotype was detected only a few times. CDR3 sequence (DNA): TGTGCCAGCAGTCCAGGGTTCCACGAGCAGTACTTC. This encodes CASSPGFHEQYF. The rearrangement uses TRBV6-2 or TRBV6-3 and TRBJ2-7; possibly TRBD1 for D (5 bases). The length of the CDR3 is 12 residues. Trimming shortened V by 5 bases and J by 5 bases, and 10 bases separated the two germline ends. Germline lookup yields CDR1 MNHEY and CDR2 SVGEGT.

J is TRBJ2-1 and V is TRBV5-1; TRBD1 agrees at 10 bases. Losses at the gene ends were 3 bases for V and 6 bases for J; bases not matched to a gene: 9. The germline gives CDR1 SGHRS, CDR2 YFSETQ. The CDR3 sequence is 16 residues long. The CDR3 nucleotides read TGCGCCAGCAGCTCGACGGGACAGGGGAATAGCAATGAGCAGTTCTTC. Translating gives CASSSTGQGNSNEQFF.

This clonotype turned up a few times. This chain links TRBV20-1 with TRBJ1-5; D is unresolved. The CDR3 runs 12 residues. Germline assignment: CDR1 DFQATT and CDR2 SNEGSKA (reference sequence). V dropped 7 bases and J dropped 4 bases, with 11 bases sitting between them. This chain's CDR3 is CSVERRNQPQHF. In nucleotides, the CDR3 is TGCAGTGTCGAAAGAAGGAATCAGCCCCAGCATTTT.